Below, one T cell receptor beta chain is given with its context. The assay was immunoSEQ multiplex PCR, and TCRdb's table has in-frame clones only and misses some. The table records about 68,000 clones, approximately 85% of them present only once. The CDR3 has 14 amino acids. J lost 5 bases, V lost 3 bases, and 6 bases had no gene match. Germline V lookup: CDR1 SGDLS, CDR2 YYNGEE. This sample is part of a study of blood T cell repertoires in COVID-19. The chain is built from TRBV9 and TRBJ2-5; 8 nucleotides agree with TRBD1. Sequencing was carried out using peripheral blood. The clonotype was recovered from a man in his forties or fifties with acute or convalescent COVID-19. Here the CDR3 DNA reads TGTGCCAGCAGCGATGGACAGGGTGGGGAGACCCAGTACTTC. The encoded protein is CASSDGQGGETQYF. Full variable domain (missing parts from reference TRBV9 and TRBJ2-5): DSGVTQTPKHLITATGQRVTLRCSPRSGDLSVYWYQQSLDQGLQFLIQYYNGEERAKGNILERFSAQQFPDLHSELNLSSLELGDSALYFCASSDGQGGETQYFGPGTRLLVL.